This record concerns one T cell receptor (beta chain) sequence. This specimen comes from a study of T-cell reconstitution after alpha-beta-depleted transplantation in children. Preparation of the TCRbeta library involved a method that used unique molecular identifiers. TCRdb fed the PCR reads into MiXCR, producing one record per CDR3 protein. Seen here are roughly 100,000 distinct CDR3 sequences, more than 7% observed once, and the top ten hold 5.5% to 7%. The TCR originated in a human donor who donated a stem cell graft to a child with congenital amegakaryocytic thrombocytopenia. This sample comprised PBMCs from the stem cell graft donor, obtained from the stem cell graft.

The DNA of the CDR3 is TGTGCCAGCAGCTTTACGCCCGGGGGTTCACCCCTCCACTTT. Translation: CASSFTPGGSPLHF. V usage is TRBV7-9 and J usage is TRBJ1-6; D perhaps matches TRBD1 (5 bases). Per the germline V gene, CDR1 is SEHNR and CDR2 is FQNEAQ (reference sequence). The CDR3 covers 14 residues. Trimming left V 3 bases short and J 9 bases short, with 12 bases between.